These 32 T cell receptor beta chains originate from one sample sequenced in a study of blood T cells in healthy people across ages (dated by TCRdb to between 2014 and 2016). Libraries were made using 5' RACE. TCRdb shows the sequencer as Illumina HiSeq 2500. A second PCR of about 6 to 12 cycles was run with a J-beta primer mix and a sample-barcoded 5' primer. TCRdb ran its own pipeline on the public reads, namely fastp trimming at Q25 and MiXCR clone calling, and kept in-frame beta chains. Entries are consolidated by CDR3 protein sequence, retaining the most common genes and DNA. In all, the sample holds around 970,000 distinct CDR3 sequences, and 51% of those were seen once. About 20% of the sample belongs to the ten largest clones. The sample was blood. The source is a woman aged 55-70 years in good health.

J is TRBJ1-4 and V is TRBV5-1, with TRBD1 matching over 9 bases. Germline V lookup: CDR1 SGHRS, CDR2 YFSETQ. The V gene end was trimmed by 3 bases and the J gene end by 3 bases; junction bases not matched to a gene: 9. CDR3 length: 17 residues. For the CDR3, the DNA is TGCGCCAGCAGCTCCCGGACAGGGGACGGTGCTAATGAAAAACTGTTTTTT. This codes for CASSSRTGDGANEKLFF. The complete variable domain, with remaining parts taken from reference TRBV5-1 and TRBJ1-4, reads KAGVTQTPRYLIKTRGQQVTLSCSPISGHRSVSWYQQTPGQGLQFLFEYFSETQRNKGNFPGRFSGRQFSNSRSEMNVSTLELGDSALYLCASSSRTGDGANEKLFFGSGTQLSVL.

This sequence joins TRBV4-1 and TRBJ1-3; the D gene is possibly TRBD1 (5 bases). This CDR3 is 14 amino acids long. CDR1 and CDR2 from the germline V gene are MGHRA and YSYEKL. The V and J ends lost 3 bases and 7 bases respectively, with 13 bases between them. CDR3 sequence: CASSQMGLGNTIYF. In DNA form, the CDR3 reads TGCGCCAGCAGCCAGATGGGGCTTGGCAACACCATATATTTT.

In this sample, this clonotype turned up a few times. The junction and the germline gene differ at one end; a read error may be behind it. The V gene is TRBV12-3 or TRBV12-4, the J gene TRBJ1-5, with 10 bases fitting TRBD1. The CDR3 is 15 amino acids. The CDR3 reads CASRLGQGGNQPQHF. In DNA, the CDR3 is TGTGCCAGCAGATTAGGACAGGGGGGCAATCAGCCCCAGCATTTT.

This clonotype was observed once. The chain joins TRBV5-1 to TRBJ2-4; D possibly corresponds to TRBD1 (6 bases). Germline CDR1 and CDR2: SGHRS and YFSETQ. V was cut by 3 bases and J by 0 bases, with 19 bases left in between. This CDR3 is built from 18 residues. CDR3 sequence (DNA): TGCGCCAGCAGCTCAGAGCCAGGGGTGATACTAGCCAAAAACATTCAGTACTTC. Translated: CASSSEPGVILAKNIQYF.

V gene TRBV20-1 combines with J gene TRBJ2-7, with D perhaps assigned TRBD1 or TRBD2 (5 bases each). Germline-derived CDR1 and CDR2 are DFQATT and SNEGSKA (reference sequence). The V and J ends lost 7 bases and 2 bases respectively, with 12 bases between them. The CDR3 has 12 residues. CDR3 nucleotides: TGCAGTGTTAACGGGGCCCCCTACGAGCAGTACTTC. Encoded protein: CSVNGAPYEQYF.

The rearrangement joins TRBV7-2 to TRBJ2-4, with 8 bases identical to TRBD2. V dropped 5 bases and J dropped 13; count of bases not matched to a gene: 13. The germline CDR1 and CDR2 sequences are SGHTA and FQGNSA. The CDR3 covers 14 residues. The CDR3 DNA reads as TGTGCCAGCAGCCTAACTTGGACTAGCTGGGAGCAGTACTTC. Amino acids: CASSLTWTSWEQYF.

This clonotype was observed a handful of times. The V gene is TRBV6-6, the J gene TRBJ2-7; 10 nucleotides align to TRBD2. Germline V gives CDR1 MNHNY, CDR2 SVGAGI (reference sequence). Losses at the gene ends were 6 bases for V and 4 bases for J; bases not matched to a gene: 9. CDR3 size: 15 residues. CDR3 sequence reads: CASSRSLAGAYEQYF. The CDR3 DNA reads as TGTGCCAGCAGCCGATCGCTAGCGGGAGCGTACGAGCAGTACTTC.

There are a few counts of this clonotype. The chain carries TRBV20-1 and TRBJ2-4; D is possibly TRBD2 (6 bases). Germline V gene sequence: CDR1 DFQATT, CDR2 SNEGSKA (reference sequence). V was trimmed by 4 bases and J by 4 bases, leaving 20 bases between them. The CDR3 runs 16 residues. Written as DNA, the CDR3 is TGCAGTGCTACGGTTTCGGGAGAAGTAGGGAAAAACATTCAGTACTTC. This codes for CSATVSGEVGKNIQYF.

V is TRBV11-2 and J is TRBJ2-2; 12 bases line up with TRBD2. The germline V gene encodes CDR1 SGHAT and CDR2 FQNNGV. V gave up 7 bases and J gave up 5 bases; unmatched junction bases: 14. This CDR3 is built from 18 residues. CDR3 DNA: TGTGCCAGCAACATTGAAACTAGCGGGAGGTCTTGGACCGGGGAGCTGTTTTTT. Encoded protein: CASNIETSGRSWTGELFF.

The rearrangement links TRBV28 to TRBJ2-1, with D perhaps TRBD1 (6 bases). The CDR3 contains 17 residues. The germline V and J ends were trimmed by 4 bases and 2 bases, with 18 bases remaining between them. The germline CDR1 and CDR2 sequences are MDHEN and SYDVKM. The CDR3 DNA reads TGTGCCAGCAGTTCTTCCGGGACACGGAAAACCTACAATGAGCAGTTCTTC. Translation: CASSSSGTRKTYNEQFF.

The rearrangement uses TRBV29-1 and TRBJ1-2; D not resolved. With 8 bases removed from V and 3 bases from J, the gap between germline ends came to 10 bases. Germline V gene data show CDR1 as SQVTM and CDR2 as ANQGSEA. This CDR3 has 11 amino acids. DNA of the CDR3: TGCAGCTCCAATAGTGACTATGGCTACACCTTC. It codes for CSSNSDYGYTF.

The sample holds one count of this clonotype. The chain couples TRBV6-2 or TRBV6-3 to TRBJ1-2; D might be TRBD1 (5 bases). Germline CDR1 is MNHEY and CDR2 is SVGEGT. This CDR3 comprises 12 residues. Trimming took off 10 bases at V and 7 bases at J, with 16 bases between the two ends. The CDR3 reads CATTGRSPGYTF. The CDR3, as DNA: TGTGCCACAACGGGACGGTCCCCTGGCTACACCTTC.

The chain uses TRBV6-5 and TRBJ2-4, with D possibly being TRBD1 (6 bases). The V end lost 0 bases, the J end lost 0 bases, and 21 bases lay between the germline ends. CDR1 is MNHEY, CDR2 SVGAGI, per germline. CDR3 length: 20 amino acids. The CDR3 loop is CASSYSLTRRQALAKNIQYF. For the CDR3, the DNA is TGTGCCAGCAGTTACTCCCTTACCCGACGACAGGCTCTAGCCAAAAACATTCAGTACTTC.

Comments on this clonotype: The junction departs from the called germline gene at one end, perhaps through a read error. This rearrangement joins TRBV6-2 or TRBV6-3 to TRBJ2-1; TRBD1 or TRBD2 may be the D gene (6 bases each). The V gene's germline CDR1 is MNHEY and CDR2 SVGEGT. CDR3 length: 15 amino acids. The CDR3 nucleotides read TGTGCCAGCAGTCAGGGAGGTACAGGGTTCAATGAGCGGTTCTTC. Translating gives CASSQGGTGFNERFF.

This clonotype has only a few counts. The chain uses TRBV20-1 and TRBJ2-7; 7 bases align to TRBD1. The CDR3 totals 15 residues. V shed 5 bases, J shed 0 bases, and the junction held 10 bases outside the gene matches. The germline V gene has CDR1 DFQATT and CDR2 SNEGSKA (reference sequence). CDR3 in amino acids: CSAANDRASSYEQYF. CDR3 nucleotide sequence: TGCAGTGCTGCAAACGACAGGGCCAGCTCCTACGAGCAGTACTTC.

This chain connects TRBV12-3 or TRBV12-4 to TRBJ2-1; TRBD2 agrees at 7 bases. The CDR3 length is 15 residues. V dropped 8 bases and J dropped 3; count of bases not matched to a gene: 10. Here the CDR3 DNA reads TGTGCCAGCGGGAGCGGGAAACGCCACTACAATGAGCAGTTCTTC. Protein: CASGSGKRHYNEQFF.

The J gene is TRBJ2-7, the V gene TRBV30; 9 nucleotides line up with TRBD2. V was clipped by 1 base and J by 3 bases; unmatched bases: 1. The CDR3 length is 13 residues. The germline gives CDR1 GTSNPN, CDR2 SVGIG (reference sequence). The CDR3 sequence: CAWSGLAVYEQYF. DNA of the CDR3: TGTGCCTGGAGTGGACTAGCGGTCTACGAGCAGTACTTC.

There are a few counts of this clonotype. V gene TRBV7-2 combines with J gene TRBJ2-7, with D tentatively TRBD1 (7 bases). The CDR3 loop spans 15 amino acids. The germline V and J ends were trimmed by 1 base and 3 bases, with 13 bases remaining between them. Germline lookup yields CDR1 SGHTA and CDR2 FQGNSA. CDR3 residues: CASSLGRQGGYEQYF. CDR3 DNA sequence: TGTGCCAGCAGCTTAGGACGGCAGGGGGGCTACGAGCAGTACTTC.

V is TRBV5-6 and J is TRBJ2-7; 8 nucleotides align to TRBD1. CDR3 length equals 16 residues. With 4 bases clipped from V and 4 bases from J, the junction kept 13 bases outside the gene matches. CDR1 is SGHDT and CDR2 is YYEEEE in the germline V gene. The CDR3 sequence: CASSLTRDRSQYEQYF. CDR3 DNA sequence: TGTGCCAGCAGCCTGACCCGGGACAGGTCCCAATACGAGCAGTACTTC.

The chain has TRBV25-1 and TRBJ2-3, with D maybe TRBD2 (6 bases). The CDR3 has 16 residues. CDR1 and CDR2 from the germline V gene are MGHDK and SYGVNS. Trimming pared 1 base from V and 2 bases from J, leaving 13 bases between. CDR3 coding DNA: TGTGCCAGCAGTGAATGGGGCGGAGGGACCACAGATACGCAGTATTTT. It codes for CASSEWGGGTTDTQYF.

This chain joins TRBV5-1 and TRBJ2-1; D unresolved. The V gene's germline CDR1 is SGHRS and CDR2 YFSETQ. This CDR3 spans 13 amino acids. V was shortened by 3 bases and J by 3 bases, with 7 bases between the two germline ends. CDR3 sequence (DNA): TGCGCCAGCAGCTCCGAGATCTACAATGAGCAGTTCTTC. Its translation: CASSSEIYNEQFF.

The V call is TRBV20-1, the J call TRBJ2-1; 10 bases agree with TRBD1. V was pared by 2 bases and J by 1 base, with 5 bases of the junction left unmatched. This CDR3 is built from 16 residues. Looked up from germline, CDR1 is DFQATT and CDR2 is SNEGSKA (reference sequence). CDR3 bases: TGCAGTGCTAGAAGGGCGGACAGGGGGTCCTACAATGAGCAGTTCTTC. Amino acids: CSARRADRGSYNEQFF.

The chain combines TRBV24-1 with TRBJ1-2; D is perhaps TRBD1 (5 bases). The CDR3 contains 15 residues. Germline assignment: CDR1 KGHDR and CDR2 SFDVKD. Trimming stripped 2 bases from V and 6 bases from J, with 15 bases between. CDR3 sequence: CATSDWDGGRDGYTF. The CDR3 DNA sequence: TGTGCCACCAGTGATTGGGACGGAGGGAGGGATGGCTACACCTTC.

The genes are TRBV10-3 and TRBJ2-4; D possibly corresponds to TRBD2 (5 bases). This CDR3 region has 13 residues. Between the trimmed V and J ends, which lost 0 bases and 5 bases, there was a span of 5 bases. Germline CDR1 and CDR2: ENHRY and SYGVKD. The CDR3 spells CAISESGENIQYF. The CDR3 DNA sequence: TGTGCCATCAGTGAGTCGGGAGAAAACATTCAGTACTTC.

The chain uses TRBV14 and TRBJ2-1; TRBD2 aligns across 8 bases. Germline V gives CDR1 SGHDN, CDR2 FVKESK. Losses at the gene ends were 4 bases for V and 5 bases for J; bases not matched to a gene: 19. The CDR3 is 19 residues long. CDR3 sequence (DNA): TGTGCCAGCAGCCCCAGGGGTAGGGGAAACCTAGCGGGCCACAATGAGCAGTTCTTC. It specifies CASSPRGRGNLAGHNEQFF.

Details on this clonotype: This may be a read error: a much more frequent sequence differs by one nucleotide. The chain links TRBV29-1 to TRBJ2-7; perhaps D is TRBD1 or TRBD2 (5 bases each). Germline V gene lookup returns CDR1 SQVTM and CDR2 ANQGSEA. The CDR3 is 14 residues long. CDR3 protein: CSVSRDLSSYGQYF. As DNA, the CDR3 is TGCAGCGTTTCTAGGGACCTGAGCTCCTACGGGCAGTACTTC.

The chain recombines TRBV21-1 with TRBJ2-5; TRBD2, as called in the table, went unchecked against the DNA. TRBV21-1 counts as a pseudogene. There are 16 residues in the CDR3. This CDR3 reads CASSKTASGSEETQYF. The CDR3 nucleotides are TGTGCCAGCAGCAAAACGGCTAGCGGGAGTGAAGAGACCCAGTACTTC.

The gene calls are TRBV7-3 and TRBJ1-2; weak D call: TRBD1 (5 bases). V lost 8 bases and J 4 bases, leaving 17 bases between the germline ends. Germline lookup yields CDR1 SGHTA and CDR2 FQGTGA. CDR3 size: 14 residues. CDR3 DNA sequence: TGTGCCAGCGCAGGACGGGGACTAGGCTATGGCTACACCTTC. Protein sequence: CASAGRGLGYGYTF.

The rearrangement joins TRBV5-6 to TRBJ2-3; 9 bases map to TRBD2. Germline V gives CDR1 SGHDT, CDR2 YYEEEE. Unmatched junction bases numbered 14, after V lost 3 bases and J lost 9 bases. There are 16 residues in the CDR3. The CDR3 DNA sequence: TGTGCCAGCAGCTCTTTGGGACTAGCTCGTCAGGGGACGCAGTATTTT. As protein: CASSSLGLARQGTQYF. Supplemented by reference TRBV5-6 and TRBJ2-3, the full variable domain reads DAGVTQSPTHLIKTRGQQVTLRCSPKSGHDTVSWYQQALGQGPQFIFQYYEEEERQRGNFPDRFSGHQFPNYSSELNVNALLLGDSALYLCASSSLGLARQGTQYFGPGTRLTVL.

The V gene is TRBV7-8, the J gene TRBJ2-1, with D uncertain. The J call may be mistaken, given a closer DNA end match to TRBJ2-7. Germline assignment: CDR1 SGHVS and CDR2 FQNEAQ. This CDR3 is 15 amino acids long. This CDR3 is CASSLVRSSNNEQYF. For the CDR3, the DNA is TGTGCCAGCAGCTTAGTCCGAAGCTCCAACAATGAGCAGTACTTC.

This sequence joins TRBV5-1 and TRBJ2-2; 10 nucleotides match TRBD1. This CDR3 has 16 amino acids. Germline CDR1 and CDR2: SGHRS and YFSETQ. V shed 3 bases and J 0 bases; nucleotides not matched to a gene: 2. CDR3 sequence (DNA): TGCGCCAGCAGCTCAGGACAGGGGGCGAACACCGGGGAGCTGTTTTTT. Protein sequence: CASSSGQGANTGELFF.

This clonotype was seen a few times. The chain has TRBV6-2 or TRBV6-3 and TRBJ2-5, with TRBD2 matching over 7 bases. There are 12 residues in the CDR3. From germline, CDR1 is MNHEY and CDR2 SVGEGT. V dropped 5 bases and J dropped 6; count of bases not matched to a gene: 3. CDR3 loop: CASSGGGKTQYF. The DNA of the CDR3 is TGTGCCAGCAGTGGGGGGGGAAAGACCCAGTACTTC.